Included here is one T cell receptor (beta chain) sequence, with context. The sample belongs to a study of control samples from healthy donors and cancer patients. V shed 0 bases and J shed 5 bases, with 8 bases lying between them. In germline, CDR1 is SGDLS, CDR2 YYNGEE. This CDR3 region has 13 residues. Generated by immunoSEQ multiplex PCR, the TCRdb table keeps only in-frame clones and is missing some. Of approximately 150,000 clones detected, 80% to 90% appear once; the ten largest clones hold roughly 1.7%. The chain links TRBV9 to TRBJ2-5, with D perhaps TRBD2 (6 bases). This clonotype was obtained from a man in his late teens or twenties in good health. Sequenced sample: blood. The CDR3 region is CASSVGTTETQYF. The CDR3 DNA reads TGTGCCAGCAGCGTAGGGACTACGGAGACCCAGTACTTC.